Presented here are 29 T cell receptor beta chains from one specimen sequenced in a study of Ad26.COV2.S vaccination and SARS-CoV-2 variants. Treatment given: some 19 received Ad26.COV2.S at low or high dose, single or two shots; several received placebo; per-sample allocation not given. The samples were gathered on day 63 after the first injection of vaccine or placebo. Profiling relied on immunoSEQ multiplex PCR, and the TCRdb table lists in-frame clones only, not all of them. Of roughly 700,000 clones listed, roughly nine tenths were seen once; the top ten hold around 1.5%. The sample consisted of peripheral blood, taken in a trial of Ad26.COV2.S vaccine versus placebo. The origin of the receptors is a person aged 18-65 years who received the Ad26.COV2.S COVID-19 vaccine or a placebo.

This chain connects TRBV30 to TRBJ2-2; 7 bases map to TRBD2. Looked up from germline, CDR1 is GTSNPN and CDR2 is SVGIG (reference sequence). V trimming: 8 bases; J trimming: 5 bases; junction bases outside the gene matches: 8. This CDR3 spans 13 amino acids. The CDR3 loop is CARYMGGTGELFF. CDR3 bases: TGTGCCCGTTATATGGGAGGGACCGGGGAGCTGTTTTTT. Together with reference TRBV30 and TRBJ2-2, the CDR3 gives the full variable domain: SQTIHQWPATLVQPVGSPLSLECTVEGTSNPNLYWYRQAAGRGLQLLFYSVGIGQISSEVPQNLSASRPQDRQFILSSKKLLLSDSGFYLCARYMGGTGELFFGEGSRLTVL.

The chain combines TRBV4-2 with TRBJ2-1; perhaps TRBD1 as D (5 bases). The V gene lost 1 base and the J gene lost 8 bases, with 15 bases spanning the gap. The germline V gene encodes CDR1 LGHNA and CDR2 YNFKEQ. This CDR3 comprises 15 residues. The CDR3 loop is CASSQVGQGNDEQFF. In nucleotides, the CDR3 is TGTGCCAGCAGCCAAGTTGGGCAGGGTAACGATGAGCAGTTCTTC.

The gene calls are TRBV6-2 or TRBV6-3 and TRBJ2-3; no reliable D call. Trimming took off 5 bases at V and 6 bases at J, with 12 bases between the two ends. CDR1 is MNHEY, CDR2 SVGEGT, per germline. The CDR3 extends over 13 amino acids. CDR3 loop: CASSLTAGDTQYF. The DNA for the CDR3 is TGTGCCAGCAGTCTTACAGCTGGTGATACGCAGTATTTT.

The rearrangement uses TRBV19 and TRBJ2-7, with TRBD2 matching 8 bases. In germline, CDR1 is LNHDA, CDR2 SQIVND (reference sequence). The V segment lost 1 base and the J segment 0 bases; nucleotides outside the gene matches: 5. The CDR3 has 16 amino acids. CDR3 nucleotides: TGTGCCAGTAGTATAGCCACGCGGGGGGACTCCTACGAGCAGTACTTC. This encodes CASSIATRGDSYEQYF.

The chain recombines TRBV30 with TRBJ1-6; no firm D call. Germline lookup yields CDR1 GTSNPN and CDR2 SVGIG (reference sequence). The CDR3 is made up of 13 amino acids. V was cut by 3 bases and J by 6 bases, with 9 bases left in between. CDR3 bases: TGTGCCTGGAGACCCGGGTCTAATTCACCCCTCCACTTT. Protein product: CAWRPGSNSPLHF.

This clone was found once. The chain combines TRBV11-2 with TRBJ1-6; tentatively, D is TRBD1 (6 bases). The germline V gene encodes CDR1 SGHAT and CDR2 FQNNGV. Trimming removed 4 bases from V and 0 bases from J, with 16 bases in between. The CDR3 spans 18 residues. CDR3 nucleotide sequence: TGTGCCAGCAGCTGGGGGCGGGGAGTAAGCTCCTATAATTCACCCCTCCACTTT. Translation gives CASSWGRGVSSYNSPLHF.

This clone turned up a few times. The chain joins TRBV12-3 or TRBV12-4 to TRBJ1-1, with D possibly being TRBD1 (6 bases). V lost 4 bases and J 13 bases, leaving 13 bases between the germline ends. This CDR3 comprises 11 residues. CDR3 sequence: CASSSDRRVFF. The CDR3 coding sequence is TGTGCCAGCAGTTCAGACAGGCGGGTTTTCTTT.

The chain combines TRBV6-5 with TRBJ2-2; 7 bases line up with TRBD2. CDR1 is MNHEY and CDR2 is SVGAGI in the germline V gene. V gave up 2 bases and J gave up 6 bases; unmatched junction bases: 6. This CDR3 region has 15 residues. CDR3 sequence reads: CASSYTGLFAGELFF. The DNA of the CDR3 is TGTGCCAGCAGTTACACGGGACTATTCGCCGGGGAGCTGTTTTTT.

The V gene is TRBV5-5, the J gene TRBJ1-4; no firm D call. This CDR3 comprises 14 residues. Germline V gene lookup returns CDR1 SGHKS and CDR2 YYEKEE (reference sequence). V dropped 7 bases and J dropped 6 bases, with 16 bases sitting between them. As DNA, the CDR3 is TGTGCCAGCTGTCTGTTCGGGTCCGATGAAAAACTGTTTTTT. Translating gives CASCLFGSDEKLFF.

The chain has TRBV6-4 and TRBJ1-1, with no clear D. CDR1 is MRHNA and CDR2 is SNTAGT in the germline V gene. There are 11 residues in the CDR3. V was pared by 11 bases and J by 0 bases, with 7 bases between. The CDR3: CAPGVNTEAFF. The CDR3, as DNA: TGTGCCCCCGGGGTGAACACTGAAGCTTTCTTT.

This clone was found once. This chain connects TRBV2 to TRBJ2-7; tentatively, D is TRBD1 (7 bases). Germline values: CDR1 SNHLY, CDR2 FYNNEI. CDR3 length: 13 residues. V was shortened by 6 bases and J by 6 bases, with 15 bases between the two germline ends. As DNA, the CDR3 is TGTGCCAGCAGGAACAGGGGAGGCGGCGAGCAGTACTTC. This gives the protein CASRNRGGGEQYF.

The CDR3 bases are TGTGCCGGAAGCAGTGTCTCTGGAAACACCATATATTTT. This codes for CAGSSVSGNTIYF. The rearrangement links TRBV7-2 to TRBJ1-3; D call uncertain. The germline V gene has CDR1 SGHTA and CDR2 FQGNSA. Trimming pared 11 bases from V and 0 bases from J, leaving 11 bases between. CDR3 length: 13 residues.

The chain recombines TRBV27 with TRBJ2-5; 11 positions agree with TRBD2. CDR3 length: 14 amino acids. V dropped 2 bases and J dropped 4; count of bases not matched to a gene: 0. CDR1 MNHEY and CDR2 SMNVEV come from the germline V gene (reference sequence). CDR3 sequence reads: CASSLGLAGETQYF. The CDR3 region has the DNA TGTGCCAGCAGTTTAGGACTAGCGGGAGAGACCCAGTACTTC.

The chain combines TRBV6-6 with TRBJ1-1; the D gene is possibly TRBD1 (6 bases). V was trimmed by 6 bases and J by 5 bases, leaving 16 bases between them. Looked up from germline, CDR1 is MNHNY and CDR2 is SVGAGI (reference sequence). The CDR3 contains 14 residues. The CDR3 loop reads CASRQGQGNTEAFF. In DNA form, the CDR3 reads TGTGCCAGCAGACAAGGGCAGGGGAATACTGAAGCTTTCTTT.

The rearrangement links TRBV11-2 to TRBJ2-4; D may be TRBD1 (5 bases). Trimming shortened V by 7 bases and J by 10 bases, and 23 bases separated the two germline ends. Germline V gene sequence: CDR1 SGHAT, CDR2 FQNNGV. The CDR3 is 15 amino acids. The CDR3 reads CASTLGAVGDRIQYF. The CDR3 DNA reads TGTGCCAGCACCCTTGGGGCAGTAGGTGATCGTATTCAGTACTTC.

The chain carries TRBV6-5 and TRBJ1-1; no clear D gene. Germline V gene sequence: CDR1 MNHEY, CDR2 SVGAGI. V lost 8 bases and J 1 base, leaving 5 bases between the germline ends. The CDR3 is 11 residues long. The CDR3 region is CASDPNTEAFF. DNA for the CDR3: TGTGCCAGCGATCCGAACACTGAAGCTTTCTTT.

The CDR3 DNA is TGTGCCAGCAGCCTAAGAGGGAGTACTAGCGGGACCTACGAGCAGTACTTC. Its protein product is CASSLRGSTSGTYEQYF. V gene TRBV4-2 combines with J gene TRBJ2-7; TRBD2 matches 10 bases. Germline V lookup: CDR1 LGHNA, CDR2 YNFKEQ. The J segment lost 2 bases and the V segment lost 4 bases, leaving 11 bases of the junction unmatched. CDR3 length: 17 residues.

The chain uses TRBV19 and TRBJ2-5, with TRBD1 matching 8 bases. This CDR3 is 17 amino acids long. The germline CDR1 and CDR2 sequences are LNHDA and SQIVND (reference sequence). V shed 1 base and J 6 bases; nucleotides not matched to a gene: 13. CDR3 bases: TGTGCCAGTAGTATAGGTTATGGGACAGGAGGGAAGAAGACCCAGTACTTC. As protein: CASSIGYGTGGKKTQYF.

J is TRBJ2-7 and V is TRBV4-3; D is possibly TRBD1 (8 bases). The germline gives CDR1 LGHNA, CDR2 YSLEER. This CDR3 is 16 amino acids long. Trimming pared 0 bases from V and 4 bases from J, leaving 16 bases between. In DNA form, the CDR3 reads TGCGCCAGCAGCCAAGATGGCACAGGGGGAGGGTACGAGCAGTACTTC. Protein product: CASSQDGTGGGYEQYF.

This chain links TRBV19 with TRBJ2-3; 7 nucleotides align to TRBD1. CDR3 length equals 13 residues. V lost 7 bases, J lost 3 bases, and 4 bases stayed unmatched. Germline loops: CDR1 LNHDA, CDR2 SQIVND (reference sequence). The CDR3 region is CASKGTDTDTQYF. In DNA form, the CDR3 reads TGTGCCAGTAAGGGGACAGATACAGATACGCAGTATTTT. Combining the CDR3 with reference TRBV19 and TRBJ2-3 gives the whole variable domain DGGITQSPKYLFRKEGQNVTLSCEQNLNHDAMYWYRQDPGQGLRLIYYSQIVNDFQKGDIAEGYSVSREKKESFPLTVTSAQKNPTAFYLCASKGTDTDTQYFGPGTRLTVL.

V usage is TRBV10-3 and J usage is TRBJ1-1; D call uncertain. The CDR3 loop spans 13 amino acids. CDR1 is ENHRY, CDR2 SYGVKD, per germline. The V end lost 6 bases, the J end lost 4 bases, and 12 bases lay between the germline ends. The CDR3 coding sequence is TGTGCCATCAGCCCTGTTGAGGGCACTGAAGCTTTCTTT. It yields the protein CAISPVEGTEAFF.

This clone was detected only once. The chain has TRBV11-2 and TRBJ2-7; the D call may be TRBD1 or TRBD2 (6 bases each). The germline V gene has CDR1 SGHAT and CDR2 FQNNGV. CDR3 size: 16 residues. V gave up 5 bases and J gave up 1 base, with 18 bases separating them. CDR3: CASSHRRGQGSYEQYF. As DNA, the CDR3 is TGTGCCAGCAGCCACCGCCGGGGGCAGGGGTCCTACGAGCAGTACTTC.

The rearrangement joins TRBV5-8 to TRBJ1-5, with unresolved D. The CDR3 has 18 residues. The germline CDR1 and CDR2 sequences are SGHTS and YDEGEE. Deletions cut 4 bases from V and 6 bases from J, with 26 bases between. This CDR3 reads CASSRQRGSGLGTQPQHF. In DNA form, the CDR3 reads TGTGCCAGCAGCCGACAAAGAGGGAGCGGTTTAGGAACTCAGCCCCAGCATTTT.

The rearrangement links TRBV21-1 to TRBJ1-1. TRBV21-1 is deemed a pseudogene. The CDR3 has 12 amino acids. The CDR3 coding sequence is TGTGCCACCCCCGTCGGGGGGCCCTGGGGTTTCTTT. Translated: CATPVGGPWGFF.

This CDR3 reads CASSTDIADTQYF. The CDR3 DNA follows: TGTGCCAGCAGCACAGATATTGCAGATACGCAGTATTTT. This chain connects TRBV4-2 to TRBJ2-3; D gene unclear. The germline CDR1 and CDR2 sequences are LGHNA and YNFKEQ. Trimming pared 5 bases from V and 4 bases from J, leaving 10 bases between. The CDR3 sequence is 13 residues long.

The V and J genes are TRBV10-3 and TRBJ2-1; TRBD2 agrees at 8 bases. The CDR3 covers 13 residues. Germline CDR1 ENHRY, CDR2 SYGVKD. V trimming: 6 bases; J trimming: 7 bases; junction bases outside the gene matches: 5. CDR3 sequence reads: CAIRGLGRNEQFF. DNA of the CDR3: TGTGCCATCAGGGGACTAGGGCGGAATGAGCAGTTCTTC.

The chain carries TRBV30 and TRBJ1-1, with a tentative D call TRBD1 (5 bases). The CDR3 runs to 13 residues. Trimming removed 4 bases from V and 0 bases from J, with 9 bases in between. Germline CDR1 and CDR2: GTSNPN and SVGIG (reference sequence). CDR3 protein: CAWIPQVNTEAFF. CDR3 nucleotides: TGTGCCTGGATCCCACAGGTGAACACTGAAGCTTTCTTT.

The chain combines TRBV3-1 (or the pseudogene TRBV3-2) with TRBJ1-5; D is ambiguous. Germline V gene lookup returns CDR1 LGHDT and CDR2 YNNKEL (reference sequence). V was cut by 4 bases and J by 5 bases, with 12 bases left in between. There are 14 residues in the CDR3. CDR3 sequence (DNA): TGTGCCAGCAGCCTAGGGATCCGAGATCAGCCCCAGCATTTT. Protein sequence: CASSLGIRDQPQHF.

V is TRBV12-3 or TRBV12-4 and J is TRBJ1-1; 9 bases fit TRBD1. Trimming at V came to 5 bases and at J to 5 bases, leaving 3 bases not matched to a gene. The CDR3 runs to 13 residues. The CDR3 loop reads CASSRQGGTEAFF. The CDR3 nucleotides read TGTGCCAGCAGTAGACAGGGGGGGACTGAAGCTTTCTTT.